These 24 T cell receptor beta chains share one sample of origin, sequenced in a study of vaccination and CD4 T cells after COVID-19. Their specific antigens are unknown. Researchers used the Oncomine TCR Beta short-read assay to sequence DNA from cultured CD4+ T cells. Via MiXCR, TCRdb re-called the PCR reads, giving one row per CDR3 protein. The sample lists roughly 11,000 distinct CDR3 sequences; about 50% were seen once. As to treatment: roughly 11-day PBMC culture with coronavirus spike peptide pools or control peptides (ViraFEST assay). Sample: CD4+ T cells from blood, cultured in vitro. These receptors were collected from a human donor who had recovered from COVID-19.

The chain has TRBV7-9 and TRBJ1-2; D might be TRBD1 (5 bases). V was pared by 3 bases and J by 10 bases, with 15 bases between. This CDR3 has 13 amino acids. The germline V gene encodes CDR1 SEHNR and CDR2 FQNEAQ (reference sequence). The CDR3 nucleotides read TGTGCCAGCAGCTTGGGGCAGGGTTCTTTCTACACCTTC. This sequence encodes CASSLGQGSFYTF.

The J gene is TRBJ2-3, the V gene TRBV20-1, with 10 bases identical to TRBD2. CDR1 DFQATT and CDR2 SNEGSKA come from the germline V gene (reference sequence). CDR3 size: 14 residues. J gave up 1 base and V 6 bases, and 4 bases lay outside the gene matches. CDR3 amino acids: CSAFGTSGTDTQYF. The CDR3 region has the DNA TGCAGTGCCTTCGGGACTAGCGGCACAGATACGCAGTATTTT.

The chain's CDR3 is CASSEPGGTDTQYF. The CDR3 region has the DNA TGTGCCAGCAGCGAACCGGGGGGCACAGATACGCAGTATTTT. V gene TRBV3-1 combines with J gene TRBJ2-3, with D possibly TRBD2 on 6 matching bases. Germline values: CDR1 LGHDT, CDR2 YNNKEL (reference sequence). The CDR3 has 14 amino acids. V was trimmed by 5 bases and J by 1 base, leaving 10 bases between them.

This clonotype has only a few counts. The chain carries TRBV6-5 and TRBJ2-7, with D tentatively TRBD2 (5 bases). The CDR3 extends over 15 amino acids. The ends were cut back, 0 bases at V and 2 bases at J, with 11 bases in the middle. The V gene's germline CDR1 is MNHEY and CDR2 SVGAGI. CDR3 residues: CASSYSPMRAYEQYF. DNA for the CDR3: TGTGCCAGCAGTTACTCGCCGATGAGGGCCTACGAGCAGTACTTC.

This clonotype occurred a few times. The J gene is TRBJ1-2, the V gene TRBV7-9; D is undetermined. The germline V and J ends were trimmed by 1 base and 3 bases, with 6 bases remaining between them. Germline V lookup: CDR1 SEHNR, CDR2 FQNEAQ (reference sequence). The CDR3 sequence is 13 residues long. Here the CDR3 DNA reads TGTGCCAGCAGCTTAGACCTGGACTATGGCTACACCTTC. Translation gives CASSLDLDYGYTF.

This clonotype was seen only a few times. V usage is TRBV11-1 and J usage is TRBJ2-5; 10 bases align to TRBD2. CDR3 length: 14 amino acids. CDR1 is SGHAT and CDR2 is FQDESV in the germline V gene (reference sequence). J lost 7 bases, V lost 4 bases, and 6 bases had no gene match. CDR3 in amino acids: CASSWGTSVGTQYF. DNA of the CDR3: TGTGCCAGCAGCTGGGGGACTAGCGTGGGGACCCAGTACTTC.

This chain connects TRBV11-2 to TRBJ2-3; D may be TRBD2 (5 bases). The CDR3 spans 17 residues. V gave up 4 bases and J gave up 0 bases, with 17 bases separating them. From germline, CDR1 is SGHAT and CDR2 FQNNGV. The CDR3 sequence is CASSSGNVFRSTDTQYF. CDR3 nucleotides: TGTGCCAGCAGCTCGGGGAATGTGTTTCGAAGCACAGATACGCAGTATTTT.

The genes are TRBV6-1 and TRBJ2-3; D is possibly TRBD1 (6 bases). Per the germline V gene, CDR1 is MNHNS and CDR2 is SASEGT. CDR3 size: 15 residues. Trimming removed 6 bases at V and 3 bases at J, with 16 bases between. The CDR3 is CASRLHGTLTDTQYF. The CDR3 DNA follows: TGTGCCAGCAGGCTTCACGGGACACTAACAGATACGCAGTATTTT.

As regards this clonotype: The junction departs from germline at one end; a sequencing error may be responsible. This chain uses TRBV2 with TRBJ2-2; a weak D match, TRBD2 (6 bases). Per the germline V gene, CDR1 is SNHLY and CDR2 is FYNNEI. The CDR3 consists of 13 residues. CDR3 nucleotide sequence: TGTGCCAGCAGGGAAGGGACTACCGGGGAGCTGTTTTTT. This gives the protein CASREGTTGELFF.

The DNA for the CDR3 is TGTGCCAGCAGGAAAGGGGGGCCTGGCACAGATACGCAGTATTTT. Protein product: CASRKGGPGTDTQYF. The chain joins TRBV6-4 to TRBJ2-3, with D perhaps matching TRBD1 or TRBD2 (6 bases each). From germline, CDR1 is MRHNA and CDR2 SNTAGT. The V end was cut by 6 bases, the J end by 1 base, with 14 bases between. The CDR3 loop spans 15 amino acids.

J is TRBJ1-6 and V is TRBV7-2; maybe TRBD1 (5 bases). The germline V gene encodes CDR1 SGHTA and CDR2 FQGNSA. The CDR3 has 15 amino acids. Trimming shortened V by 3 bases and J by 7 bases, and 13 bases separated the two germline ends. The DNA of the CDR3 is TGTGCCAGCAGCTTCGCCAGGGTCGGGAATTCACCCCTCCACTTT. Translating it yields CASSFARVGNSPLHF.

The chain combines TRBV11-2 with TRBJ1-3; no reliable D call. This CDR3 contains 13 residues. V gave up 1 base and J gave up 3 bases, with 4 bases separating them. Germline CDR1 is SGHAT and CDR2 is FQNNGV. The CDR3 DNA follows: TGTGCCAGCAGCTTAGTCTTTGGAAACACCATATATTTT. Translated, it gives CASSLVFGNTIYF.

The chain combines TRBV2 with TRBJ2-3, with 14 bases fitting TRBD2. CDR1 is SNHLY and CDR2 is FYNNEI in the germline V gene. The CDR3 length is 16 residues. The ends lost 4 bases at V and 1 base at J; junction bases unmatched: 1. As DNA, the CDR3 is TGTGCCAGCAGTGCGGGACTAGCGGGGGGCACAGATACGCAGTATTTT. Residues: CASSAGLAGGTDTQYF.

This clonotype came up a few times. The J gene is TRBJ1-5, the V gene TRBV25-1, with D maybe TRBD1 (5 bases). Trimming left V 2 bases short and J 1 base short, with 9 bases between. The CDR3 runs 15 residues. Germline CDR1 reads MGHDK; CDR2 reads SYGVNS. The CDR3 loop is CASSERRDSNQPQHF. CDR3 in DNA: TGTGCCAGCAGTGAACGAAGGGACAGCAATCAGCCCCAGCATTTT. Supplemented by reference TRBV25-1 and TRBJ1-5, the full variable domain reads EADIYQTPRYLVIGTGKKITLECSQTMGHDKMYWYQQDPGMELHLIHYSYGVNSTEKGDLSSESTVSRIRTEHFPLTLESARPSHTSQYLCASSERRDSNQPQHFGDGTRLSIL.

This chain uses TRBV12-3 or TRBV12-4 with TRBJ2-7; D is unclear. V gave up 1 base and J gave up 0 bases, with 10 bases separating them. CDR3 size: 15 residues. The CDR3 loop is CASSLGERVSYEQYF. In DNA, the CDR3 is TGTGCCAGCAGTTTAGGGGAACGGGTCTCCTACGAGCAGTACTTC.

The chain recombines TRBV7-7 with TRBJ2-1, with D possibly matching TRBD1 (6 bases). The germline V and J ends were trimmed by 0 bases and 4 bases, with 10 bases remaining between them. CDR1 is SSHAT and CDR2 is FNYEAQ in the germline V gene (reference sequence). This CDR3 contains 15 residues. The CDR3 loop reads CASSLAWGQYNEQFF. In DNA, the CDR3 is TGTGCCAGCAGCTTAGCGTGGGGGCAATACAATGAGCAGTTCTTC.

V usage is TRBV9 and J usage is TRBJ2-3; 10 bases match TRBD2. This CDR3 spans 15 amino acids. The V gene end was trimmed by 2 bases and the J gene end by 1 base; junction bases not matched to a gene: 1. Germline values: CDR1 SGDLS, CDR2 YYNGEE. The CDR3 sequence: CASSVLAGGTDTQYF. CDR3 in DNA: TGTGCCAGCAGCGTTCTAGCGGGGGGCACAGATACGCAGTATTTT.

The sample holds one count of this clonotype. The chain is built from TRBV10-1 and TRBJ2-2; no clear D gene. V was cut by 6 bases and J by 3 bases, with 11 bases left in between. The CDR3 consists of 14 residues. Germline CDR1 and CDR2: WNHNN and SYGVQD (reference sequence). CDR3 in DNA: TGCGCCAGCAGAAGGGTCTCGGACACCGGGGAGCTGTTTTTT. It is translated as CASRRVSDTGELFF.

V usage is TRBV12-3 or TRBV12-4 and J usage is TRBJ2-1; D might be TRBD1 (8 bases). This CDR3 spans 18 amino acids. The V end was cut by 2 bases, the J end by 11 bases, with 28 bases between. The CDR3 nucleotides read TGTGCCAGCAGTTTACTCCCCGGACAGGGAGGGGTAACTAGGAAGCAGTTCTTC. Translating gives CASSLLPGQGGVTRKQFF.

This clonotype occurred a few times. The chain links TRBV6-2 or TRBV6-3 to TRBJ2-1; D is tentatively TRBD1 or TRBD2 (6 bases each). The J call is uncertain, as TRBJ2-7 better fits the DNA end. CDR1 and CDR2 (germline): MNHEY, SVGEGT. The CDR3 contains 14 residues. The CDR3, as DNA: TGTGCCAGCAGTTACACCGGGGGCCCCTACGAGCAGTACTTC. Translated, it gives CASSYTGGPYEQYF.

The chain couples TRBV20-1 to TRBJ1-2; 8 nucleotides line up with TRBD1. J lost 4 bases, V lost 4 bases, and 5 bases had no gene match. The CDR3 totals 13 residues. CDR1 is DFQATT, CDR2 SNEGSKA, per germline (reference sequence). The CDR3 loop reads CSATGQAPYGYTF. DNA of the CDR3: TGCAGTGCTACGGGACAGGCCCCCTATGGCTACACCTTC.

This clonotype was picked up a small number of times. The chain combines TRBV27 with TRBJ2-5; the match to TRBD1 covers 7 bases. V gave up 8 bases and J gave up 4 bases; unmatched junction bases: 19. The CDR3 contains 17 residues. Germline V gene data show CDR1 as MNHEY and CDR2 as SMNVEV (reference sequence). CDR3 amino acids: CASGVVVRGYQRETQYF. CDR3 bases: TGTGCCAGCGGGGTGGTTGTCAGGGGGTACCAACGAGAGACCCAGTACTTC.

The V gene is TRBV7-2, the J gene TRBJ1-5, with D tentatively TRBD1 (5 bases). This CDR3 comprises 15 residues. Germline V gene data show CDR1 as SGHTA and CDR2 as FQGNSA. Trimming removed 6 bases from V and 3 bases from J, with 15 bases in between. CDR3 in amino acids: CASRQSGVANQPQHF. CDR3 nucleotides: TGTGCCAGCAGACAGTCGGGGGTAGCCAATCAGCCCCAGCATTTT.

This chain links TRBV6-1 with TRBJ1-2, with 8 bases matching TRBD1. V shed 7 bases and J 8 bases; nucleotides not matched to a gene: 18. The CDR3 spans 16 residues. From germline, CDR1 is MNHNS and CDR2 SASEGT. This chain's CDR3 is CASNGRQGAPREGYTF. CDR3 nucleotides: TGTGCCAGCAACGGCCGCCAGGGGGCGCCCCGGGAGGGCTACACCTTC.